This T cell receptor (beta chain) originates from a study of human T cells and chemical hapten exposure. The overall study: Skin on the upper inner arm, 2 cm by 2 cm in size, was sensitized with 2% DPC.

The time point is: patch test 3, about 24 weeks after DPC sensitization. Regarding treatment: therapeutic diphenylcyclopropenone sensitization with weekly scalp DPC. The authors extracted total RNA from unfractionated whole blood. Deletions cut 4 bases from V and 0 bases from J, with 13 bases between. This CDR3 has 16 amino acids. Per germline, CDR1 SGHVS and CDR2 FQNEAQ. This clonotype has at least ten counts. Under the authors' procedure: With a range of 23,224 to 690,600, the median per sample was 95,638 TCRs. TCRdb recomputed calls from the RACE reads with MiXCR, one row per CDR3 protein. Here the V and J calls rest on TCRdb's processing, not on the authors' analysis. The table includes some 60,000 distinct CDR3 sequences, under 15% detected once.

Sequenced here: whole blood, sampled in connection with sensitization to the hapten diphenylcyclopropenone (DPC). The TCR originated in a young man with alopecia areata. Some clones in this sample may be carry-over from other donors' samples. The rearrangement joins TRBV7-8 to TRBJ1-5; TRBD1 is a possible D gene (6 bases). The CDR3 reads CASSSGQTYSNQPQHF. In nucleotides, the CDR3 is TGTGCCAGCAGCTCCGGACAGACCTATAGCAATCAGCCCCAGCATTTT.